This TCR beta chain was profiled in a study of T and B cells in COVID-19 patients. On the study more broadly: COVID-19 patients gave peripheral blood either during active infection or after recovery. Median age was approximately 34 years in the recovered cohort and about 73 years in the active-infection cohort. In the active-infection cohort, about 90% of the 20 patients had comorbidities linked to unfavorable COVID-19 outcome.

The table lists this clonotype with a few counts. Its antigen is still unknown. Blood genomic DNA input for TRB amplification was roughly 220-500 ng. Study results and limitations: Of 2,331 TCR clusters found only in the recovered cohort, a few dozen had low generation probability.

Multiplex PCR with BIOMED2 TRB-A/B primer pools amplified TRB rearrangements. TCRdb reprocessed the multiplex PCR reads via MiXCR and lists one record per CDR3 protein. The table records 20,000 or so distinct CDR3 sequences, around 30% of them present only once. Germline CDR1 is SGHRS and CDR2 is YFSETQ. The CDR3 has 14 residues. V was clipped by 0 bases and J by 5 bases, with 9 bases between them. The clonotype comes from a human donor who had recovered from COVID-19. V is TRBV5-1 and J is TRBJ2-1, with D perhaps matching TRBD2 (5 bases). Sequenced sample: blood. The CDR3 DNA reads TGCGCCAGCAGCTTGGCCGGGATGGACAATGAGCAGTTCTTC. This codes for CASSLAGMDNEQFF.